These 20 T cell receptor beta chains share one sample of origin, sequenced in a study of shared clonotypes between healthy human individuals. Libraries were prepared by immunoSEQ multiplex PCR; TCRdb keeps only in-frame clonotypes and omits some of them. The table lists a few million clones, 80% to 95% of them singletons. Specimen: naive CD4+ T cells from PBMCs. Subset in this sample: CD45RA+ positively selected. All receptors derive from a man aged 18 to 29 in good health. Some clones in this sample may be carry-over from other donors' samples.

The chain joins TRBV5-6 to TRBJ2-5; D may correspond to TRBD1 or TRBD2 (6 bases each). Trimming pared 1 base from V and 2 bases from J, leaving 15 bases between. The germline V gene has CDR1 SGHDT and CDR2 YYEEEE. The CDR3 is 16 amino acids. This CDR3 reads CASSLYPGAYQETQYF. CDR3 in DNA: TGTGCCAGCAGCTTGTACCCGGGGGCTTATCAAGAGACCCAGTACTTC. The full variable domain, its missing parts supplied by reference TRBV5-6 and TRBJ2-5, is DAGVTQSPTHLIKTRGQQVTLRCSPKSGHDTVSWYQQALGQGPQFIFQYYEEEERQRGNFPDRFSGHQFPNYSSELNVNALLLGDSALYLCASSLYPGAYQETQYFGPGTRLLVL.

The chain combines TRBV18 with TRBJ1-2, with D possibly being TRBD1 (6 bases). Per germline, CDR1 KGHSH and CDR2 LQKENI. There are 14 residues in the CDR3. The V gene lost 3 bases and the J gene lost 0 bases, with 8 bases spanning the gap. CDR3 coding DNA: TGTGCCAGCTCACCGACAGGACCTAACTATGGCTACACCTTC. Residues: CASSPTGPNYGYTF.

V gene TRBV5-1 combines with J gene TRBJ1-2; tentative D call: TRBD1 (5 bases). The CDR3 has 14 amino acids. The germline V gene has CDR1 SGHRS and CDR2 YFSETQ. Trimming shortened V by 4 bases and J by 3 bases, and 13 bases separated the two germline ends. CDR3 residues: CASSPGGKDYGYTF. The CDR3 DNA follows: TGCGCCAGCAGCCCCGGGGGGAAAGACTATGGCTACACCTTC. Full variable domain (rest looked up from reference TRBV5-1 and TRBJ1-2): KAGVTQTPRYLIKTRGQQVTLSCSPISGHRSVSWYQQTPGQGLQFLFEYFSETQRNKGNFPGRFSGRQFSNSRSEMNVSTLELGDSALYLCASSPGGKDYGYTFGSGTRLTVV.

A remark on this clone: Distinct nucleotide sequences in the sample also encode this CDR3. The chain uses TRBV6-5 and TRBJ2-7; unclear D gene. CDR1 is MNHEY and CDR2 is SVGAGI in the germline V gene. The CDR3 runs to 13 residues. The ends were cut back, 0 bases at V and 2 bases at J, with 5 bases in the middle. CDR3 protein: CASSYSRTYEQYF. The CDR3 DNA reads as TGTGCCAGCAGTTACTCGCGTACCTACGAGCAGTACTTC.

The genes are TRBV5-4 and TRBJ1-2, with D perhaps TRBD1 (5 bases). V shed 4 bases and J shed 4 bases, with 17 bases lying between them. The V gene's germline CDR1 is SGHNT and CDR2 YYREEE (reference sequence). This CDR3 comprises 15 residues. The CDR3 DNA follows: TGTGCCAGCAGCAATTTCGGACACCTCCTCTATGGCTACACCTTC. Its translation: CASSNFGHLLYGYTF.

This chain links TRBV6-1 with TRBJ1-2; D not certain. From germline, CDR1 is MNHNS and CDR2 SASEGT. This CDR3 has 14 residues. Between the trimmed V and J ends, which lost 6 bases and 7 bases, there was a span of 18 bases. CDR3 sequence reads: CASSNLDGVPGYTF. The CDR3 coding sequence is TGTGCCAGCAGCAATCTGGACGGCGTGCCTGGCTACACCTTC.

This CDR3 is CASSLRGEQPYEQYF. The CDR3 nucleotides read TGTGCCAGCAGCTTGCGGGGGGAGCAACCCTACGAGCAGTACTTC. V and J are TRBV13 and TRBJ2-7; 8 bases are shared with TRBD2. Germline CDR1 reads PRHDT; CDR2 reads FYEKMQ (reference sequence). The CDR3 covers 15 residues. V was clipped by 3 bases and J by 2 bases; unmatched bases: 6.

This chain uses TRBV11-2 with TRBJ1-2; 10 bases are shared with TRBD1. The CDR3 is 14 amino acids. Germline CDR1 and CDR2: SGHAT and FQNNGV. Germline trimming cut 3 bases from V and 7 bases from J; bases unmatched to any gene: 5. The CDR3 region is CASSFRDRGGGYTF. The CDR3, as DNA: TGTGCCAGCAGCTTCCGGGACAGGGGTGGTGGCTACACCTTC. Supplemented by reference TRBV11-2 and TRBJ1-2, the full variable domain reads EAGVAQSPRYKIIEKRQSVAFWCNPISGHATLYWYQQILGQGPKLLIQFQNNGVVDDSQLPKDRFSAERLKGVDSTLKIQPAKLEDSAVYLCASSFRDRGGGYTFGSGTRLTVV.

This chain links TRBV5-1 with TRBJ2-3; D remains ambiguous. The germline gives CDR1 SGHRS, CDR2 YFSETQ. The CDR3 runs to 14 residues. Trimming removed 1 base from V and 4 bases from J, with 10 bases in between. The CDR3, as DNA: TGCGCCAGCAGCTTGTTCTCCTTGGCAGATACGCAGTATTTT. Translation gives CASSLFSLADTQYF.

V gene TRBV28 combines with J gene TRBJ2-5, with TRBD1 matching over 11 bases. V lost 3 bases and J lost 5; bases outside the gene matches: 5. There are 15 residues in the CDR3. Germline V gene sequence: CDR1 MDHEN, CDR2 SYDVKM. This CDR3 is CASSLGTGGRETQYF. CDR3 nucleotide sequence: TGTGCCAGCAGTTTGGGGACAGGGGGTAGGGAGACCCAGTACTTC.

This chain connects TRBV2 to TRBJ2-7; 9 bases are shared with TRBD2. With V trimmed by 6 bases and J by 1 base, 13 bases remained unmatched. The germline gives CDR1 SNHLY, CDR2 FYNNEI. The CDR3 has 17 amino acids. The chain's CDR3 is CASRNPGGSGGSYEQYF. DNA for the CDR3: TGTGCCAGCAGAAACCCCGGGGGGAGCGGGGGGTCCTACGAGCAGTACTTC.

As regards this clone: An end of the junction does not agree with germline; a read error may underlie this. The rearrangement links TRBV11-1 to TRBJ2-7; D not certain. The CDR3 contains 10 residues. The germline gives CDR1 SGHAT, CDR2 FQDESV (reference sequence). This CDR3 is CRGPRGEQYF. The CDR3 nucleotides read TGCCGAGGACCGCGAGGCGAGCAGTACTTC.

The V and J genes are TRBV7-2 and TRBJ2-2, with D maybe TRBD1 (6 bases). CDR3 size: 15 residues. V was trimmed by 2 bases and J by 5 bases, leaving 12 bases between them. Germline V lookup: CDR1 SGHTA, CDR2 FQGNSA. As DNA, the CDR3 is TGTGCCAGCAGCTTATTAGGCAGGGGAACCGGGGAGCTGTTTTTT. Residues: CASSLLGRGTGELFF.

The rearrangement uses TRBV5-1 and TRBJ1-1; D gene ambiguous. The V gene lost 0 bases and the J gene lost 7 bases, with 13 bases spanning the gap. The germline V gene has CDR1 SGHRS and CDR2 YFSETQ. The CDR3 runs to 14 residues. The CDR3 DNA reads as TGCGCCAGCAGCTTGGTGGCAGGAGATTTTGAAGCTTTCTTT. Residues: CASSLVAGDFEAFF.

CDR3 coding DNA: TGCGCCAGCAGCCCCCTACTGGGACAGGTCCACGAGCAGTACTTC. It translates to CASSPLLGQVHEQYF. This chain connects TRBV5-1 to TRBJ2-7; 8 bases match TRBD1. The CDR3 totals 15 residues. V gave up 4 bases and J gave up 5 bases; unmatched junction bases: 11. Germline CDR1 and CDR2: SGHRS and YFSETQ.

V is TRBV5-4 and J is TRBJ2-1; 9 bases are a match to TRBD2. CDR1 is SGHNT and CDR2 is YYREEE in the germline V gene (reference sequence). The CDR3 is 16 amino acids. Unmatched junction bases numbered 11, after V lost 4 bases and J lost 6 bases. CDR3 sequence reads: CASSGPSGDIPNEQFF. DNA for the CDR3: TGTGCCAGCAGCGGACCTAGCGGGGATATTCCCAATGAGCAGTTCTTC.

For the CDR3, the DNA is TGTGCCAGCTCACCCATACGGTCAGCGGGAGGCGCAGATACGCAGTATTTT. Amino acid sequence: CASSPIRSAGGADTQYF. J is TRBJ2-3 and V is TRBV18; TRBD2 aligns across 9 bases. This CDR3 contains 17 residues. V gave up 3 bases and J gave up 4 bases; unmatched junction bases: 11. Looked up from germline, CDR1 is KGHSH and CDR2 is LQKENI.

The V and J genes are TRBV19 and TRBJ1-2; D is perhaps TRBD1 (6 bases). This CDR3 has 14 residues. Trimming stripped 5 bases from V and 6 bases from J, with 16 bases between. In germline, CDR1 is LNHDA, CDR2 SQIVND (reference sequence). The CDR3 DNA follows: TGTGCCAGTAGTGACCGAACAGGGATGCATGGCTACACCTTC. This sequence encodes CASSDRTGMHGYTF.

The genes are TRBV5-1 and TRBJ2-1; 13 bases match TRBD2. The CDR3 has 16 residues. In germline, CDR1 is SGHRS, CDR2 YFSETQ. The V segment lost 3 bases and the J segment 7 bases; nucleotides outside the gene matches: 7. The CDR3 nucleotides are TGCGCCAGCAGCTCTACACTAGCGGGAGGGTTAAATGAGCAGTTCTTC. Protein product: CASSSTLAGGLNEQFF.

The genes are TRBV9 and TRBJ2-7; 7 nucleotides agree with TRBD1. The junction had 4 bases not matched to a gene; V was cut back by 4 bases and J by 0 bases. CDR1 and CDR2 (germline): SGDLS, YYNGEE. This CDR3 spans 14 amino acids. CDR3 bases: TGTGCCAGCAGCCCAGGGGGAAACTCCTACGAGCAGTACTTC. Its translation is CASSPGGNSYEQYF. The full variable domain, its missing parts supplied by reference TRBV9 and TRBJ2-7, is DSGVTQTPKHLITATGQRVTLRCSPRSGDLSVYWYQQSLDQGLQFLIQYYNGEERAKGNILERFSAQQFPDLHSELNLSSLELGDSALYFCASSPGGNSYEQYFGPGTRLTVT.